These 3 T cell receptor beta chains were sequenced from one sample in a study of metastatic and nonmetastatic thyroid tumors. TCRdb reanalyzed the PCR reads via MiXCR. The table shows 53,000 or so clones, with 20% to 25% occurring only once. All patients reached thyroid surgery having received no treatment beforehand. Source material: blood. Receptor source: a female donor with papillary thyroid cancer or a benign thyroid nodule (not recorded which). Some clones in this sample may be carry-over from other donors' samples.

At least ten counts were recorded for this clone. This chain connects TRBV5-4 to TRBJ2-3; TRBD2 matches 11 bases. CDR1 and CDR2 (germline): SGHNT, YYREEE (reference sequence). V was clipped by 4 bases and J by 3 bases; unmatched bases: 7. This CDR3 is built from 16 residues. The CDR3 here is CASSVQTSGKTDTQYF. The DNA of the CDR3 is TGTGCCAGCAGCGTTCAGACTAGCGGGAAAACAGATACGCAGTATTTT. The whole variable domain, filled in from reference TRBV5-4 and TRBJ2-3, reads ETGVTQSPTHLIKTRGQQVTLRCSSQSGHNTVSWYQQALGQGPQFIFQYYREEENGRGNFPPRFSGLQFPNYSSELNVNALELDDSALYLCASSVQTSGKTDTQYFGPGTRLTVL.

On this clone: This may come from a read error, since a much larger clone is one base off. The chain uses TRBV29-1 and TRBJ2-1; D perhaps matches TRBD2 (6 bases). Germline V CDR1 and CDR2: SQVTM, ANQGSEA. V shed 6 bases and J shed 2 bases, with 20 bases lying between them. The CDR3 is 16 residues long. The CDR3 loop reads CSVTANLATTYNEQFF. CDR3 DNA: TGCAGCGTGACAGCTAATCTAGCGACTACCTACAATGAGCAGTTCTTC.

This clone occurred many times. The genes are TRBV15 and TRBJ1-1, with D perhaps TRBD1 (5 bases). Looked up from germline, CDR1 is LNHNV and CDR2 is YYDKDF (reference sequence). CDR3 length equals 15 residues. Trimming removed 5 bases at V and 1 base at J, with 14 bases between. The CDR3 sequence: CATSGIGGPNTEAFF. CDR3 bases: TGTGCCACCAGCGGAATTGGGGGTCCGAACACTGAAGCTTTCTTT.